This T cell receptor beta chain stems from a study of T cells in women clearing cervical HPV infection. Sequenced by immunoSEQ multiplex PCR; TCRdb stores in-frame clones only, minus some. The listing records about 30,000 clones. Concerning this clone: What it binds is unknown. The missing CDR3 end, 3 residues past where the read stops, is filled in from the germline J gene.

The CDR3 extends over 12 amino acids. Looked up from germline, CDR1 is GTSNPN and CDR2 is SVGIG (reference sequence). All donors had a single incident cervical HPV16 infection, not prevalent. Whole-study results and caveats: T-cell numbers per sample were unknown and may explain richness differences. Cases and controls were distinguished at AUC about 0.86 by richness and V genes.

Specimen: blood buffy coat. The V call is TRBV30, the J call TRBJ1-2; D is undetermined. This sequence originates from a woman aged 18 to 69 with a cervical HPV16 infection that either progressed to CIN3+ or cleared (not recorded which). The CDR3 bases that were read are TGTGCCTGGAGACTGCCAGGTATAGGC. It yields the protein CAWRLPGIG. The complete CDR3 protein is CAWRLPGIGYTF.